Listed below are T cell receptor beta chains from one sample, sequenced in a study of cytomegalovirus exposure and HLA in healthy donors. Assay: immunoSEQ multiplex PCR; the TCRdb copy retains only in-frame clones and omits some. The sample includes 130,000 to 150,000 clones. The sequenced sample consisted of PBMCs. These receptors were collected from a male donor in good health and CMV-seronegative. Both conserved end residues are part of each CDR3. The D gene is left open where the match is weak.

CDR3 length: 16; J gene: TRBJ2-7; V gene: TRBV18; D gene: TRBD2; CDR3 DNA: TGTGCCAGCTCCCGTTTCGGGCGGGAGAACGCCTACGAGCAGTACTTC; CDR3 protein: CASSRFGRENAYEQYF
CDR3 length: 16; J gene: TRBJ2-3; V gene: TRBV18; D gene: TRBD2; CDR3 DNA: TGTGCCAGCTCACCAGGCAGCGGGATTAGCACAGATACGCAGTATTTT; CDR3 protein: CASSPGSGISTDTQYF
CDR3 length: 15; J gene: TRBJ2-7; V gene: TRBV7-6; D gene: TRBD1; CDR3 DNA: TGTGCCAGCAGCTTAGGTAGGGACAGGGCCTACGAGCAGTACTTC; CDR3 protein: CASSLGRDRAYEQYF
CDR3 length: 16; J gene: TRBJ2-7; V gene: TRBV18; D gene: TRBD2; CDR3 DNA: TGTGCCAGCTCATCCCTTTCTAGCGGGAGTTTATACGAGCAGTACTTC; CDR3 protein: CASSSLSSGSLYEQYF
CDR3 length: 16; J gene: TRBJ2-3; V gene: TRBV9; D gene: TRBD2; CDR3 DNA: TGTGCCAGCAGCCATACAACTAGCGGGAGTGGAGATACGCAGTATTTT; CDR3 protein: CASSHTTSGSGDTQYF
CDR3 length: 14; J gene: TRBJ1-5; V gene: TRBV7-2; D gene: .; CDR3 DNA: TGTGCCAGCAGCTTTCGTACAGCGGGACAGCCCCAGCATTTT; CDR3 protein: CASSFRTAGQPQHF
CDR3 length: 15; J gene: TRBJ2-5; V gene: TRBV9; D gene: .; CDR3 DNA: TGTGCCAGCAGCGTAGCGGGAGTCTTCTATGAGACCCAGTACTTC; CDR3 protein: CASSVAGVFYETQYF
CDR3 length: 13; J gene: TRBJ1-5; V gene: TRBV30; D gene: TRBD1; CDR3 DNA: TGTGCCTGGGGGGGACAGGGGGCTCAGCCCCAGCATTTT; CDR3 protein: CAWGGQGAQPQHF
CDR3 length: 15; J gene: TRBJ2-7; V gene: TRBV6-6; D gene: .; CDR3 DNA: TGTGCCAGCAGTTTTATCGGGAGAACTTCCTACGAGCAGTACTTC; CDR3 protein: CASSFIGRTSYEQYF
CDR3 length: 15; J gene: TRBJ1-1; V gene: TRBV6-5; D gene: .; CDR3 DNA: TGTGCCAGCAGTTACTCGGGCGGACTCAACACTGAAGCTTTCTTT; CDR3 protein: CASSYSGGLNTEAFF
CDR3 length: 13; J gene: TRBJ1-1; V gene: TRBV10-3; D gene: .; CDR3 DNA: TGTGCCATCATGGGACACAAGAACACTGAAGCTTTCTTT; CDR3 protein: CAIMGHKNTEAFF
CDR3 length: 14; J gene: TRBJ2-2; V gene: TRBV28; D gene: .; CDR3 DNA: TGTGCCAGCAGCTCCCCGATCGGTGCCGGGGAGCTGTTTTTT; CDR3 protein: CASSSPIGAGELFF
CDR3 length: 14; J gene: TRBJ1-2; V gene: TRBV28; D gene: .; CDR3 DNA: TGTGCCAGCAGTTTAGCGGGGGCTAACTATGGCTACACCTTC; CDR3 protein: CASSLAGANYGYTF
CDR3 length: 15; J gene: TRBJ2-5; V gene: TRBV6-1; D gene: TRBD1; CDR3 DNA: TGTGCCAGCAGTGAAAATCCGGGACAGGTAGTGGCCCAGTACTTC; CDR3 protein: CASSENPGQVVAQYF
CDR3 length: 15; J gene: TRBJ2-5; V gene: TRBV9; D gene: .; CDR3 DNA: TGTGCCAGCAGCGTCTCGTTTAGGGGTGTAGAGACCCAGTACTTC; CDR3 protein: CASSVSFRGVETQYF
CDR3 length: 13; J gene: TRBJ1-1; V gene: TRBV6-5; D gene: .; CDR3 DNA: TGTGCCAGCAGTCCTAGGAGGTACACTGAAGCTTTCTTT; CDR3 protein: CASSPRRYTEAFF
CDR3 length: 14; J gene: TRBJ1-1; V gene: TRBV19; D gene: .; CDR3 DNA: TGTGCCAGTAGTATAGATACAGGTTCAGCTGAAGCTTTCTTT; CDR3 protein: CASSIDTGSAEAFF
CDR3 length: 16; J gene: TRBJ2-2; V gene: TRBV11-2; D gene: .; CDR3 DNA: TGTGCCAGCAGCCCGCAGGGTCCGTCACCTCCCGGGGAGCTGTTTTTT; CDR3 protein: CASSPQGPSPPGELFF
CDR3 length: 9; J gene: TRBJ2-7; V gene: TRBV27; D gene: TRBD1; CDR3 DNA: TGTGCCAACGGGACAGGGACCGACTTC; CDR3 protein: CANGTGTDF
CDR3 length: 15; J gene: TRBJ2-7; V gene: TRBV5-6; D gene: .; CDR3 DNA: TGTGCCAGCAGCTTGGTCGACAGATCCCACTACGAGCAGTACTTC; CDR3 protein: CASSLVDRSHYEQYF